The rows below give T cell receptor beta chains drawn from one sample of a study of blood T cell repertoires in COVID-19. The data were produced by immunoSEQ multiplex PCR, yet TCRdb's version contains in-frame clones alone and is incomplete. The sample contains around 190,000 clones, 84% of which appear only once. The sequenced sample consisted of peripheral blood. These receptors originate from a human donor in a cohort sampled during active COVID-19. Both conserved end residues are part of each CDR3. Each record gives: V gene, J gene, D gene, clone size, CDR3 protein, CDR3 DNA. The D gene is left open where the match is weak. Not every row has a clone size; where given, it reads once, few, many or a size class.

>TRBV24-1|TRBJ2-1|NA|NA
CATSGQGNNEQFF
TGTGCCACCAGTGGGCAGGGGAACAATGAGCAGTTCTTC
>TRBV5-1|TRBJ2-1|NA|NA
CASSLSTGPDEQFF
TGCGCCAGCAGCTTGTCCACAGGGCCCGATGAGCAGTTCTTC
>TRBV4-1|TRBJ2-7|TRBD1|once
CASRRGIVPTGVHTYEQYF
TGCGCCAGCAGGCGCGGAATCGTTCCAACAGGGGTCCACACCTACGAGCAGTACTTC
>TRBV5-4|TRBJ2-1|TRBD1|NA
CASSAGQGNEQFF
TGTGCCAGCAGCGCAGGACAGGGCAATGAGCAGTTCTTC
>TRBV10-1|TRBJ1-1|NA|NA
CASSVRHLNTEAFF
TGCGCCAGCAGTGTCCGACACCTGAACACTGAAGCTTTCTTT
>TRBV19|TRBJ1-4|TRBD1|NA
CASRTGNEKLFF
TGTGCCTCACGGACAGGGAATGAAAAACTGTTTTTT
>TRBV5-4|TRBJ2-1|TRBD2|NA
CASSSRGGSYNEQFF
TGTGCCAGCAGCTCCCGGGGGGGCTCCTACAATGAGCAGTTCTTC
>TRBV5-4|TRBJ1-4|NA|once
CASSPESTNEKLFF
TGTGCCAGCAGCCCGGAGTCAACTAATGAAAAACTGTTTTTT
>TRBV29-1|TRBJ2-7|TRBD1|NA
CSVEGTGTYEQYF
TGCAGCGTTGAAGGGACAGGTACCTACGAGCAGTACTTC
>TRBV9|TRBJ2-3|TRBD2|NA
CASSSSTSGGTDTQYF
TGTGCCAGCAGCTCGTCGACTAGCGGGGGTACAGATACGCAGTATTTT
>TRBV10-3|TRBJ1-2|TRBD1|NA
CAISEISGQGNYGYTF
TGTGCCATCAGTGAGATTTCCGGACAGGGTAACTATGGCTACACCTTC
>TRBV20-1|TRBJ1-2|NA|NA
CSASRGLYGYTF
TGCAGTGCTAGTCGGGGTTTATATGGCTACACCTTC
>TRBV2|TRBJ1-2|NA|few
CASSEWTVYGYTF
TGTGCCAGCAGTGAGTGGACAGTCTATGGCTACACCTTC
>TRBV6-5|TRBJ1-3|NA|NA
CASSYGAPGNTIYF
TGTGCCAGCAGTTACGGGGCTCCCGGAAACACCATATATTTT
>TRBV10-2|TRBJ2-7|TRBD2|NA
CASSLAGGTYEQYF
TGCGCCAGCTCCCTAGCGGGGGGGACCTACGAGCAGTACTTC
>TRBV30|TRBJ2-2|NA|NA
CAWNHQGSGELFF
TGTGCCTGGAATCACCAGGGGAGCGGGGAGCTGTTTTTT
>TRBV6-1|TRBJ1-3|NA|NA
CASRVLWGSQGDTIYF
TGTGCCAGCCGTGTTTTGTGGGGCTCCCAAGGTGACACCATATATTTT
>TRBV19|TRBJ1-5|TRBD1|NA
CASSDRDSNQPQHF
TGTGCCAGTAGTGACAGGGACAGCAATCAGCCCCAGCATTTT
>TRBV9|TRBJ1-1|NA|NA
CASSVGETGQNTEAFF
TGTGCCAGCAGCGTAGGGGAGACAGGACAGAACACTGAAGCTTTCTTT
>TRBV10-2|TRBJ2-7|TRBD2|few
CASSGGEGPHEQYF
TGCGCCAGCAGTGGGGGGGAGGGCCCCCACGAGCAGTACTTC
>TRBV13|TRBJ1-4|NA|NA
CASSLGTTLSGSGEKLFF
TGTGCCAGCAGCTTGGGAACAACCTTGTCGGGGTCGGGTGAAAAACTGTTTTTT
>TRBV7-2|TRBJ2-5|NA|NA
CASSLVALASQETQYF
TGTGCCAGCAGCTTAGTCGCCTTGGCATCTCAAGAGACCCAGTACTTC
>TRBV5-4|TRBJ1-2|NA|few
CASSTPTVSGGYTF
TGTGCCAGCAGCACACCGACAGTCAGTGGTGGCTACACCTTC
>TRBV5-1|TRBJ2-7|NA|NA
CASSLGVTSSYEQYF
TGCGCCAGCAGCTTGGGAGTCACCTCTTCCTACGAGCAGTACTTC
>TRBV9|TRBJ2-5|NA|once
CASSPTGGWKTQYF
TGTGCCAGCAGCCCCACGGGGGGCTGGAAGACCCAGTACTTC
>TRBV5-1|TRBJ2-1|NA|few
CASSLIPGSEQFF
TGCGCCAGCAGCTTGATCCCCGGGAGTGAGCAGTTCTTC
>TRBV10-3|TRBJ1-1|NA|NA
CAISEPTDGNTEAFF
TGTGCCATCAGTGAGCCGACAGACGGGAACACTGAAGCTTTCTTT
>TRBV2|TRBJ1-4|TRBD1|NA
CASSGDRGYNEKLFF
TGTGCCAGCAGTGGGGACAGGGGGTATAATGAAAAACTGTTTTTT
>TRBV5-6|TRBJ2-7|NA|NA
CASGKKEGWYSYEQYF
TGTGCCAGCGGAAAAAAGGAGGGTTGGTATTCCTACGAGCAGTACTTC
>TRBV7-9|TRBJ1-1|TRBD1|few
CASRLDRETEAFF
TGTGCCAGCAGACTGGACAGGGAAACTGAAGCTTTCTTT
>TRBV19|TRBJ2-5|TRBD1|NA
CASSSWDRGRETQYF
TGTGCCAGTAGTAGCTGGGACAGGGGGCGGGAGACCCAGTACTTC
>TRBV19|TRBJ1-5|TRBD1|NA
CASSKHGDRYSNQPQHF
TGTGCCAGTAGTAAACATGGGGACAGGTATAGCAATCAGCCCCAGCATTTT
>TRBV4-1|TRBJ2-1|TRBD2|NA
CASSRFSGGEYNEQFF
TGCGCCAGCAGCCGATTTAGCGGGGGGGAGTACAATGAGCAGTTCTTC
>TRBV6-6|TRBJ2-2|NA|NA
CASGLSDSTGELFF
TGTGCCAGCGGGCTCTCAGACAGTACCGGGGAGCTGTTTTTT
>TRBV7-8|TRBJ2-7|NA|few
CASSLGPKGGYEQYF
TGTGCCAGCAGCTTAGGCCCGAAGGGAGGCTACGAGCAGTACTTC
>TRBV15|TRBJ1-3|NA|NA
CATSRDLSEASGNTIYF
TGTGCCACCAGCAGAGATTTAAGTGAGGCCTCTGGAAACACCATATATTTT
>TRBV29-1|TRBJ1-2|NA|NA
CSVERPSEGYTF
TGCAGCGTTGAAAGGCCTTCGGAGGGCTACACCTTC
>TRBV27|TRBJ2-7|NA|NA
CASSPTVFRLEQYF
TGTGCCAGCAGTCCGACAGTCTTTCGTCTCGAGCAGTACTTC
>TRBV27|TRBJ1-1|NA|NA
CASSPIRNTEAFF
TGTGCCAGCAGTCCTATTCGGAACACTGAAGCTTTCTTT
>TRBV24-1|TRBJ2-5|NA|NA
CATNEWETQYF
TGTGCCACCAACGAGTGGGAGACCCAGTACTTC
>TRBV27|TRBJ2-5|NA|NA
CASSPVIGVETQYF
TGTGCCAGCAGTCCCGTGATCGGGGTAGAGACCCAGTACTTC
>TRBV6-5|TRBJ1-2|TRBD1|NA
CASSLGDRGAAGYTF
TGTGCCAGCAGTCTGGGGGACAGGGGAGCGGCTGGCTACACCTTC
>TRBV9|TRBJ2-2|NA|NA
CASSVQGGGTTGELFF
TGTGCCAGCAGCGTCCAAGGGGGGGGGACCACCGGGGAGCTGTTTTTT
>TRBV5-4|TRBJ2-7|TRBD2|NA
CASSLPGTSIYEQYF
TGTGCCAGCAGCCTACCCGGGACTAGTATCTACGAGCAGTACTTC
>TRBV19|TRBJ1-1|NA|NA
CASSGERNTEAFF
TGTGCCAGTAGTGGGGAGAGGAACACTGAAGCTTTCTTT
>TRBV20-1|TRBJ1-1|TRBD1|once
CSASARQGVWAMNTEAFF
TGCAGTGCTAGTGCGAGACAGGGGGTTTGGGCGATGAACACTGAAGCTTTCTTT
>TRBV7-9|TRBJ2-5|TRBD2|few
CASSPGLVETQYF
TGTGCCAGCAGCCCGGGACTAGTGGAGACCCAGTACTTC
>TRBV10-3|TRBJ1-3|NA|NA
CAISSRALRGNTIYF
TGTGCCATCAGCTCCAGGGCCCTGCGTGGAAACACCATATATTTT
>TRBV5-1|TRBJ2-1|NA|once
CASSFAAGIYNEQFF
TGCGCCAGCAGCTTCGCGGCAGGGATCTACAATGAGCAGTTCTTC
>TRBV19|TRBJ1-1|NA|NA
CASSSDTGNTEAFF
TGTGCCAGTAGTTCAGATACAGGGAACACTGAAGCTTTCTTT
>TRBV4-1|TRBJ2-7|NA|NA
CASSPRSGSYEQYF
TGCGCCAGCAGCCCCCGTTCGGGGTCCTACGAGCAGTACTTC
>TRBV3-1/TRBV3-2|TRBJ2-5|NA|NA
CASSLPVGRETQYF
TGTGCCAGCAGCCTTCCGGTGGGGAGAGAGACCCAGTACTTC
>TRBV10-3|TRBJ1-1|NA|NA
CASRQDPQPEAFF
TGTGCCAGCAGACAGGACCCCCAACCTGAAGCTTTCTTT
>TRBV5-1|TRBJ2-5|TRBD1|NA
CASSYGTGPDQTQYF
TGCGCCAGCAGCTACGGGACAGGACCCGATCAGACCCAGTACTTC